This T cell receptor beta chain appears in the sequencing data of a study of regulatory and conventional T cells in RAG deficiency. Study results and caveats: Compared with controls, unique Treg TCR beta sequences dropped about 110-fold in Omenn syndrome and CID/AS. Shorter CDR3s in all patient subsets; >85% Treg-Tconv overlap in Omenn. These Omenn syndrome Treg sorts may hold peripherally activated cells instead.

This clone showed up just once. What it binds is unknown. The CDR3 is 15 residues long. J lost 6 bases, V lost 0 bases, and 2 bases had no gene match. The germline V gene has CDR1 SGDLS and CDR2 YYNGEE. Assay: immunoSEQ multiplex PCR; the TCRdb copy retains only in-frame clones and omits some. Among about 9,400 clones listed, roughly 90% were seen once. The sorted regulatory T cells were CD4+, CD25-high and CD127-low, with genomic DNA sequenced. In addition, the sample was reused for a study of regulatory T cells. From that study: Amplification used 52 TRBV primers and 13 TRBJ primers. Regulatory T cells showed the strongest V-J pair restriction and V/J gene skewing among patient repertoires.

The chain combines TRBV9 with TRBJ2-2; 10 nucleotides align to TRBD1. The sample comprised Tregs sorted from blood. The clonotype comes from a human donor in good health. The CDR3 reads CASSVAGQGSGELFF. DNA for the CDR3: TGTGCCAGCAGCGTAGCGGGACAGGGGTCCGGGGAGCTGTTTTTT.